This T cell receptor beta chain originates from a study of T cells expressing NK-cell markers. With UMIs, 5'RACE template switching was used to make TCR beta cDNA. TCRdb reprocessed the 5' RACE reads and keeps a single row for each CDR3 protein, giving no DNA. This sample carries about 390,000 distinct CDR3 sequences, with roughly a tenth going to the ten biggest clones. Germline CDR1 SGHRS, CDR2 YFSETQ. The CDR3 consists of 15 residues. This TCR came from a woman aged 50 to 60 in good health. The chain couples TRBV5-1 to TRBJ1-1. The sample taken for sequencing was blood T cells: a sorted CD56 or NKG2C T cell subset, CD4+ or CD8+ T cells, or bulk PBMC T cells (not recorded which). CDR3 region: CASSLGEISNTEAFF.